One and the same sample provided the 3 T cell receptor beta chains below, sequenced in a study of shared clonotypes between healthy human individuals (dated by TCRdb to the early 2020s). For the CD8 naive samples, CD45RO-negative cells were positively selected for CCR7, yielding a CD45RA+CCR7+ population from which TemRA cells were excluded. Libraries were built with the immunoSEQ multiplex PCR assay. What TCRdb holds here is the immuneACCESS table cut down to in-frame rearrangements. Part of the clones is not present; checked against another copy, under half of the missing clones reflect an unresolved V gene, and the others are unexplained. Present in this sample are about 1.9 million clones, around 93% of which were seen just once. Jointly, the top ten make up approximately 1.7% of the sample. Sequenced: naive CD8+ T cells from PBMCs. Reading the label with the study, this specimen's cell subset or site is: CD45RA+CCR7+. These receptors came from a man younger than 35 in good health. Some clones in this sample may be carry-over from other donors' samples.

The chain uses TRBV29-1 and TRBJ2-1; TRBD2 matches 7 bases. The V segment lost 2 bases and the J segment 6 bases; nucleotides outside the gene matches: 10. The CDR3 spans 15 residues. Per germline, CDR1 SQVTM and CDR2 ANQGSEA. Here the CDR3 reads CSVEFVREYRNEQFF. The CDR3 coding sequence is TGCAGCGTTGAATTTGTGCGGGAGTATCGCAATGAGCAGTTCTTC.

V gene TRBV9 combines with J gene TRBJ2-5, with D perhaps matching TRBD2 (6 bases). V gave up 4 bases and J gave up 2 bases, with 12 bases separating them. Germline V lookup: CDR1 SGDLS, CDR2 YYNGEE. This CDR3 has 14 residues. This CDR3 is CASSMEEGQETQYF. DNA for the CDR3: TGTGCCAGCAGCATGGAGGAGGGACAAGAGACCCAGTACTTC. Full variable domain (remainder filled in from reference TRBV9 and TRBJ2-5): DSGVTQTPKHLITATGQRVTLRCSPRSGDLSVYWYQQSLDQGLQFLIQYYNGEERAKGNILERFSAQQFPDLHSELNLSSLELGDSALYFCASSMEEGQETQYFGPGTRLLVL.

The chain uses TRBV6-1 and TRBJ2-5, with D maybe TRBD1 (5 bases). Germline CDR1 MNHNS, CDR2 SASEGT. The CDR3 loop spans 15 amino acids. With 5 bases removed from V and 5 bases from J, the gap between germline ends came to 18 bases. CDR3 sequence reads: CASSTRQRIAETQYF. The CDR3 DNA follows: TGTGCCAGCAGTACACGACAGAGAATTGCGGAGACCCAGTACTTC.